A selection of T cell receptor beta chains follows, all from one sample in a study of T-cell memory formation after mild COVID-19. TCRdb processed the 5' RACE reads anew with MiXCR; each CDR3 protein has one entry. The data show more than 150,000 distinct CDR3 sequences, under 20% seen once. What was sequenced was PBMCs or a T cell subset sorted from them (not recorded which). These receptors were taken from a man aged 18 to 29 who had mild COVID-19 (a few samples of this study predate the infection). Cell type and time point are not known. CDR3s include the opening cysteine and the closing phenylalanine or tryptophan.

v_gene,CDR3aa
TRBV7-2,CASSLGVIGKLFF
TRBV5-1,CASSFGGGRVNTEAFF
TRBV5-1,CASSSPGVETQYF
TRBV11-1,CASSSSPLQGWLMEQFF
TRBV7-8,CASSLAWGLSSYNEQFF
TRBV6-5,CASSYSHLRRGLSILNTEAFF
TRBV12-3/TRBV12-4,CASSRPGQGTTEAFF
TRBV7-2,CASSLATGIYEQYF
TRBV6-1,CASSTSAGQETQYF
TRBV20-1,CSAGPKTDTQYF
TRBV20-1,CSARPSEGTDTQYF
TRBV18,CASSPRDSETQYF
TRBV29-1,CSVEGVGNTEAFF
TRBV5-1,CASSLDSGGNADTQYF
TRBV29-1,CSVEEVFSTEAFF
TRBV4-1,CASSQLPGQGFNEQFF
TRBV6-2/TRBV6-3,CASRDRTTAFNTEAFF
TRBV5-1,CASSLRGMGGTEAFF
TRBV11-2,CASSLDAVVPALF
TRBV4-2,CASSQIAVRTDTQYF
TRBV7-2,CASSRLGPGGGEKLFF
TRBV5-1,CASSLGSGGHDEQFF
TRBV10-3,CAISGGLVQAEKLFF
TRBV7-2,CASSLAGLHTEAFF
TRBV7-6,CASSLRPVSPGELFF
TRBV20-1,CSARDYQRASTDTQYF
TRBV11-2,CASSLDVAGSGPMPDPTDTQYF
TRBV6-4,CASSAGGVNTEAFF
TRBV3-1,CASSQTGTSPGGYTF
TRBV6-1,CATRGAGRNEQFF
TRBV23-1,CASSQSYGQYF
TRBV5-1,CASTSAGAGNEQFF
TRBV20-1,CSAVVWGPESEQYF
TRBV28,CASLQGTDTQYF
TRBV7-6,CASSFAYDLGTQYF
TRBV9,CASSAGTVEKLFF
TRBV20-1,CSAGGRLGVWDEQFF
TRBV5-1,CASSLVTGTPHGYTF
TRBV6-5,CASSYSVPGRGNQPQHF
TRBV3-1,CASSYWTGSYEQYF
TRBV5-1,CASSYGGNYGYTF
TRBV18,CASSPDRASDEQYF
TRBV11-1,CASSLLRALNTEAFF
TRBV20-1,CSARNYGAVADTQYF
TRBV12-3/TRBV12-4,CASSRRETVTDTQYF
TRBV12-3/TRBV12-4,CASSFSGGQPQHF
TRBV18,CASSLQGRTQYF
TRBV20-1,CSGARTSGTDTQYF
TRBV4-3,CASSQDQGTGVSTNEKLFF
TRBV5-1,CASSLVRTGGRDTQYF
TRBV25-1,CDSSARQGWEEKLFF